The rows below give T cell receptor beta chains drawn from one sample of a study of blood T cell repertoires in COVID-19. The data were produced by immunoSEQ multiplex PCR, yet TCRdb's version contains in-frame clones alone and is incomplete. Among around 100,000 clones listed, 75% to 90% were seen once. Sequenced sample: peripheral blood. The source of these receptors is a man aged 60 to 75 with acute or convalescent COVID-19. Each CDR3 is given without its conserved first and last residue. A D gene is named only where the DNA matches it firmly.

NA	TRBV5-1	TRBJ1-2	ASSLSDRDGYT
TRBD1	TRBV24-1	TRBJ1-2	ATSGQGANDYGYT
TRBD1	TRBV7-3	TRBJ1-1	ASSVRDRGSGGLGKTEAF
TRBD2	TRBV29-1	TRBJ2-1	SVPVASGRSEQF
NA	TRBV27	TRBJ2-1	ASRGSSYNEQF
NA	TRBV18	TRBJ2-1	ASSPGSGDEQF
NA	TRBV5-4	TRBJ1-3	ASSLAGGNTIY
TRBD1	TRBV6-6	TRBJ1-5	ASGTGALSNQPQH
NA	TRBV19	TRBJ1-2	ASSILRGNYGYT
TRBD2	TRBV2	TRBJ2-2	ASGLAGSSGELF
TRBD2	TRBV10-2	TRBJ2-1	ASSEASGILMSAF
TRBD1	TRBV11-2	TRBJ1-1	ASSLTRQGTAEAF
TRBD1	TRBV7-9	TRBJ1-2	ASSTGTASNGYT
TRBD2	TRBV9	TRBJ2-1	ASSVHPSAGLAGGEQF